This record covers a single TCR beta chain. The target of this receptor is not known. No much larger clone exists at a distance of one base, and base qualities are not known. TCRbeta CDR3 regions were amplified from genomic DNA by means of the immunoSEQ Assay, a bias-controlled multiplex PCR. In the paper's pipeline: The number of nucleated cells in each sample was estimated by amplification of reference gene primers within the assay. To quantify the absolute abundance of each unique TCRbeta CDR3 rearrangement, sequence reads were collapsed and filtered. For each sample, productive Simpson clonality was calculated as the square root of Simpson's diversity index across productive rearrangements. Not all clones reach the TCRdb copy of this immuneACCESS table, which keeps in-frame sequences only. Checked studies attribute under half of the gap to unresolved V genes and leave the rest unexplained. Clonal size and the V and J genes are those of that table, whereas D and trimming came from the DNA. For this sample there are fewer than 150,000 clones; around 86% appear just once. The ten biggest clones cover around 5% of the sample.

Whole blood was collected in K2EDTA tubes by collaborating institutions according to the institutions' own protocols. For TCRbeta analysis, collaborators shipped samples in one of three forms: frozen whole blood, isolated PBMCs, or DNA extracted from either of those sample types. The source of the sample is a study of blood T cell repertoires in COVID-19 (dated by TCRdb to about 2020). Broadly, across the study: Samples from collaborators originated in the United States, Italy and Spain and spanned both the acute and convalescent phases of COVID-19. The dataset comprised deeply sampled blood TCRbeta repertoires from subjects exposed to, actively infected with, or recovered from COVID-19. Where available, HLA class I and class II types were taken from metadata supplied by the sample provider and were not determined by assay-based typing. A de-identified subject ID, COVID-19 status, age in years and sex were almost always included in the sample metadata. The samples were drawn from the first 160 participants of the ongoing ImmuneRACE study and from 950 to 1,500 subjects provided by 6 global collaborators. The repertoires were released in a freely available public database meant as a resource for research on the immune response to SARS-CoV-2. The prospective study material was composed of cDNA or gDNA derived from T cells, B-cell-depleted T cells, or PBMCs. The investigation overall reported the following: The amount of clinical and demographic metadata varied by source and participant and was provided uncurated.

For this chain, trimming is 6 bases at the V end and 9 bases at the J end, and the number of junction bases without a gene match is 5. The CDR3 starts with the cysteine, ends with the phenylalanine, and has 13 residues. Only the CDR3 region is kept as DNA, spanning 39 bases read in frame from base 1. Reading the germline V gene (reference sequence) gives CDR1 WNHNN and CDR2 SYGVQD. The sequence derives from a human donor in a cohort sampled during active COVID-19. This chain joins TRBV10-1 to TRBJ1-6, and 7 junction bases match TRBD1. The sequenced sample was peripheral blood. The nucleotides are TGCGCCAGCAGCCCGGGACAGCTTTCACCCCTCCACTTT. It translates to CASSPGQLSPLHF.